The text below deals with one TCR beta chain. Antigen specificity is unknown. The germline CDR1 and CDR2 sequences are SGHAT and FQNNGV. Germline trimming cut 5 bases from V and 6 bases from J; bases unmatched to any gene: 7. The CDR3 sequence is 16 residues long. TCRdb's copy holds only in-frame clones and misses some; the assay was immunoSEQ multiplex PCR. Altogether more than 150,000 clones are present, almost 95% being singletons, with the ten largest covering 7.5% to 10%. This sample is drawn from a study of T cell responses to AZD1222 COVID-19 vaccine. Broader study findings: Reports say nearly half of spike-specific TCRs go after unmutated variant regions.

This material consisted of peripheral blood, taken on day 0 of AZD1222 vaccination. The sequence was collected from an adult in good health. The chain couples TRBV11-2 to TRBJ2-1, with 13 bases aligning to TRBD2. The CDR3 region has the DNA TGTGCCAGCAGCCCACCGGGACTAGCGGGAATCAATGAGCAGTTCTTC. It codes for CASSPPGLAGINEQFF.